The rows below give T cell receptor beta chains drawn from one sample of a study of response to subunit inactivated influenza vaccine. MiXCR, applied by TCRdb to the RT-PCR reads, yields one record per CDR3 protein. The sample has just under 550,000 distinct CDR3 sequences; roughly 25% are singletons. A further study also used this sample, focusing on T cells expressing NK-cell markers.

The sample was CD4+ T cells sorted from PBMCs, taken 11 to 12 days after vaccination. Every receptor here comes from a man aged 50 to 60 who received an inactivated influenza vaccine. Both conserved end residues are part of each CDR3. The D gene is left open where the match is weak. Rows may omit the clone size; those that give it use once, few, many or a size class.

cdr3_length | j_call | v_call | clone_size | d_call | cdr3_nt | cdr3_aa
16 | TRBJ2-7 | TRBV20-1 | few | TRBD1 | TGCAGTGCCTCCGGGACAGGGGGCCTCAGCTCCTACGAGCAGTACTTC | CSASGTGGLSSYEQYF
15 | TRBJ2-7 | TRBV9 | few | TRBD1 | TGTGCCAGCAGGGAAACAGGGGGTTTCCCCTACGAGCAGTACTTC | CASRETGGFPYEQYF
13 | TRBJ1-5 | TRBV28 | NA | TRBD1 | TGTGCCAGCAGACAGGGGGTTAGTCAGCCCCAGCATTTT | CASRQGVSQPQHF
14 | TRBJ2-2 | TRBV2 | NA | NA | TGTGCCAGCAGTGAAGTCAGGAACACCGGGGAGCTGTTTTTT | CASSEVRNTGELFF
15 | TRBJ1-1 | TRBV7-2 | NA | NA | TGTGCCAGCAGCTTGTATAGCGGGCCCAGCGTCGAAGCTTTCTTT | CASSLYSGPSVEAFF
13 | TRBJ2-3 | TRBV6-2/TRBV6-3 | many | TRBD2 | TGTGCCAGCAGACTAGCGGGAGCTGATACGCAGTATTTT | CASRLAGADTQYF
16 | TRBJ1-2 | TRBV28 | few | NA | TGTGCCAGCAGTTTACACCCCCGGGTGGGAAGTGGTGGCTACACCTTC | CASSLHPRVGSGGYTF
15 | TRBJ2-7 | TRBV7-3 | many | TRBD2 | TGTGCCAGCAGCTTGACTAGCGGGACAGTCTACGAGCAGTACTTC | CASSLTSGTVYEQYF
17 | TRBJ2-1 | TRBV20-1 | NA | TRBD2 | TGCAGTGCTGGGGATCCGGGACTAGCGGTCCGGGTTAATGAGCAGTTCTTC | CSAGDPGLAVRVNEQFF
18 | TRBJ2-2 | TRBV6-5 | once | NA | TGTGCCAGCAGTTACTTTCGCGGACGACGGGGGACGGGCGGGGAGCTGTTTTTT | CASSYFRGRRGTGGELFF
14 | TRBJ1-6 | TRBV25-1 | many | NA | TGTGCCAGCAGTGAATCGGGGTATGCGTCACCCCTCCACTTT | CASSESGYASPLHF
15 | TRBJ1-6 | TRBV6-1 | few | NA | TGTGCCAGCAGACCCTTTGGGGCCCGGGGTTCACCCCTCCACTTT | CASRPFGARGSPLHF
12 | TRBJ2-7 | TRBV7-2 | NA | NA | TGTGCCTGCAGCGCACTAGGGTACGAGCAGTACTTC | CACSALGYEQYF
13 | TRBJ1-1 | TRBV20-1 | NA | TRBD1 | TGCAGTGCTAGAGATGGTTCAGGGGGTGAAGCTTTCTTT | CSARDGSGGEAFF
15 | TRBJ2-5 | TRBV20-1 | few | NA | TGCAGTGCAATAGCTGCGCGAGGTGGTCAAGAGACCCAGTACTTC | CSAIAARGGQETQYF
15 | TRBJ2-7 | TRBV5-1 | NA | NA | TGCGCCAGCAGCTTGGCAGGGGGCGCGGGGGGCGAGCAGTACTTC | CASSLAGGAGGEQYF
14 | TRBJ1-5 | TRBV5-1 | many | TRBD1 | TGCGCCAGCAGCTTGGGGGACAGAAATCAGCCCCAGCATTTT | CASSLGDRNQPQHF
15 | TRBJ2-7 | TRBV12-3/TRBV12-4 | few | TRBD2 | TGTGCCAGCAGTTTAGGTGGCGGGGGGGACTACGAGCAGTACTTC | CASSLGGGGDYEQYF
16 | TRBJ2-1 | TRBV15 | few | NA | TGTGCCACCAGCAGAGGGGTCGGGAGTACCTACAATGAGCAGTTCTTC | CATSRGVGSTYNEQFF
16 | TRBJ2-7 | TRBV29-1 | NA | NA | TGCAGCGTGGGGGGTGGGGGTAGCGGTAGCTCCTACGAGCAGTACTTC | CSVGGGGSGSSYEQYF
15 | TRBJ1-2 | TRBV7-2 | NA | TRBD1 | TGTGCCAGCAGCGGGGGACAGAAGTTGGTCTATGGCTACACCTTC | CASSGGQKLVYGYTF
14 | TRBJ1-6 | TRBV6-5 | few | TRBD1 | TGTGCCAGCAGTTACGGGACAGGGAACTCACCCCTCCACTTT | CASSYGTGNSPLHF
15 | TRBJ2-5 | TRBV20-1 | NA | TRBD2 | TGCAGTGCTAGAGTGGGGCGGGGGGGCCGAGAGACCCAGTACTTC | CSARVGRGGRETQYF
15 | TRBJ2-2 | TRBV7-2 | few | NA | TGTGCCAGCAGCTTTCGTACATCCAACACCGGGGAGCTGTTTTTT | CASSFRTSNTGELFF
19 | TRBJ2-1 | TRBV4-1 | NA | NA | TGCGCCAGCAGCCAAGAAAAGTTAGCGAGAGGTACTTCGTACAATGAGCAGTTCTTC | CASSQEKLARGTSYNEQFF
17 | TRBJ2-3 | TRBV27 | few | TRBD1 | TGTGCCAGCAGTTTAAGGGGGCTCCCTACGGGAACAGATACGCAGTATTTT | CASSLRGLPTGTDTQYF
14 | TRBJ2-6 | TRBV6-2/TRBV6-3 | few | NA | TGTGCCAGCAGTCGGACGTCTGGGGCCAACGTCCTGACTTTC | CASSRTSGANVLTF
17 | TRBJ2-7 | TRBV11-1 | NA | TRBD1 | TGTGCCAGCAGCTTAACTATCCCCCGGGACAGGGCGTACGAGCAGAACTTC | CASSLTIPRDRAYEQNF
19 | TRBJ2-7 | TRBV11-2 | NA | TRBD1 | TGTGCCAGCAGCCGAGGCCCCCTAGGGTCCGGGACAGCTTCCTACGAGCAGTACTTC | CASSRGPLGSGTASYEQYF
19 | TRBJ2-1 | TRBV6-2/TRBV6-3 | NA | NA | TGTGCCAGCAGGCCACCCGCAGGAGAAGCGACTAGCTCCTACAATGAGCAGTTCTTC | CASRPPAGEATSSYNEQFF
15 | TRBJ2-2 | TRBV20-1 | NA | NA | TGCAGTGCCGCAAAACCCCGCAGGAACACCGGGGAGCTGTTTTTT | CSAAKPRRNTGELFF
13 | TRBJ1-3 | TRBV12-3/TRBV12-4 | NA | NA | TGTGCCAGCAGTTTTGTGTCTGGAAACACCATATATTTT | CASSFVSGNTIYF
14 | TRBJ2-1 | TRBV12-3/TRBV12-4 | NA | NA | TGTGCCAGCAGTTTACTACAGGGATTCCATGAGCAGTTCTTC | CASSLLQGFHEQFF